This is a list of T cell receptor beta chains from one sample in a study of CD8 T cells in Susac syndrome. TCRdb passed the immunoSEQ multiplex PCR reads through MiXCR, listing each CDR3 protein once. Here the sample spans under 200,000 distinct CDR3 sequences, around 95% being singletons. The specimen was CD4+ T cells from PBMCs. The receptors here all came from a human donor in good health. The CDR3 runs from the conserved cysteine through the conserved F or W. Each record gives: D gene, J gene, clone size, V gene, CDR3 protein, CDR3 DNA. A D gene is named only where the DNA matches it firmly. Expanded clones get a size class; other rows say once, few or many, or leave the size out.

>.|TRBJ2-5|.|TRBV20-1
CSVLGAWQGETQYF
TGCAGTGTTTTAGGGGCGTGGCAGGGCGAGACCCAGTACTTC
>TRBD1|TRBJ2-1|.|TRBV12-3/TRBV12-4
CASSLTGGYNEQFF
TGTGCCAGCAGTTTGACAGGGGGTTACAATGAGCAGTTCTTC
>TRBD2|TRBJ2-5|.|TRBV9
CASTPAGGTETQYF
TGTGCCAGCACGCCAGCGGGGGGGACAGAGACCCAGTACTTC
>.|TRBJ2-3|.|TRBV12-5
CASGRGASEGDTQYF
TGTGCTAGTGGTCGGGGGGCTTCGGAGGGCGATACGCAGTATTTT
>TRBD2|TRBJ2-3|few|TRBV20-1
CSAPGLASDTQYF
TGCAGTGCCCCAGGACTAGCGTCTGATACGCAGTATTTT
>TRBD1|TRBJ1-6|.|TRBV12-3/TRBV12-4
CASSLGTDSNSPLHF
TGTGCCAGCAGTCTGGGGACAGATTCAAATTCACCCCTCCACTTT
>.|TRBJ2-3|.|TRBV4-2
CASSQGRDGSTDTQYF
TGTGCCAGCAGCCAAGGGCGGGACGGTAGCACAGATACGCAGTATTTT
>TRBD1|TRBJ1-2|.|TRBV11-2
CASSLGDRDRPLRNYGYTF
TGTGCCAGCAGCTTAGGAGACCGGGACAGACCGCTAAGAAACTATGGCTACACCTTC
>.|TRBJ1-2|.|TRBV30
CAWSVGLSGYGYTF
TGTGCCTGGAGTGTAGGGCTATCAGGGTATGGCTACACCTTC
>.|TRBJ2-7|.|TRBV7-9
CASSLVGLPYEQYF
TGTGCCAGCAGCTTAGTCGGCCTGCCTTACGAGCAGTACTTC
>TRBD2|TRBJ2-3|.|TRBV2
CASSESGLADTQYF
TGTGCCAGCAGTGAATCGGGACTAGCAGATACGCAGTATTTT